This section outlines one TCR beta chain sequence together with its context. Antigen: not known. With 60 Vbeta and 13 Jbeta primers, the PCR was carried out. Produced via immunoSEQ multiplex PCR; TCRdb's table is partial and in-frame only. The sample has more than 100,000 clones; roughly 79% are singletons. This sample was taken from a study of cytomegalovirus exposure and HLA in healthy donors. Study-level points and caveats: A later analysis linked a missense DCLRE1C variant to TCR beta V- and J-gene trimming. As a later analysis revealed, most CMV-associated TCR beta chains appeared HLA-restricted. Specificity for CMV antigens was confirmed in vitro for a few of the CMV-associated chains.

The V end was cut by 4 bases, the J end by 2 bases, with 15 bases between. The CDR3 spans 15 residues. Germline V gene data show CDR1 as MNHEY and CDR2 as SVGAGI. The chain joins TRBV6-5 to TRBJ2-7, with a possible D match to TRBD1 (6 bases). The clonotype originates from a woman under 30 in good health and CMV-seronegative. Sequences were obtained from PBMCs. CDR3 sequence (DNA): TGTGCCAGCAGTTCCACCGGGACATATGCCTACGAGCAGTACTTC. Its translation: CASSSTGTYAYEQYF.